This is a list of T cell receptor beta chains from one sample in a study of spatial heterogeneity in lung cancer. TCRdb reprocessed the 5' RACE reads via MiXCR and lists one record per CDR3 protein. The top ten hold around 54% of the sample, which has about 44,000 distinct CDR3 sequences, roughly an eighth seen once. The sequencing here drew on PBMCs, taken at surgery. The receptors here all came from a male donor with early-stage non-small cell lung cancer. Each CDR3 is given with its conserved first and last residue. D genes are given only for firm matches. Only some rows state a clone size, as once, few, many or a class for expanded clones.

J gene	clone size	V gene	D gene	CDR3 DNA	CDR3 protein
TRBJ2-3	many	TRBV5-1	TRBD2	TGCGCCAGCAGCTTGGTTCTAGCGGGTGATACGCAGTATTTT	CASSLVLAGDTQYF
TRBJ2-1	-	TRBV12-3/TRBV12-4	-	TGTGCCAGCAGTTTAGTAGGGGGGAAAGAGCAGTTCTTC	CASSLVGGKEQFF
TRBJ2-1	few	TRBV5-1	-	TGCGCCAGCAGCTTGGAGGAGGTCCTCTACAATGAGCAGTTCTTC	CASSLEEVLYNEQFF
TRBJ1-3	-	TRBV12-3/TRBV12-4	-	TGTGCCAGCAGTTTCCCGGGAAACACCATATATTTT	CASSFPGNTIYF
TRBJ2-2	-	TRBV5-1	-	TGCGCCAGCACCGGGACTCCGAACACCGGGGAGCTGTTTTTT	CASTGTPNTGELFF
TRBJ2-7	-	TRBV20-1	TRBD2	TGCAGTGCTATGGATGGACGTAGCGGGAGATACGAGCAGTACTTC	CSAMDGRSGRYEQYF
TRBJ2-5	many	TRBV29-1	TRBD1	TGCAGCGTCGCGGCGTCGACAGGGCAAGAGACCCAGTACTTC	CSVAASTGQETQYF
TRBJ1-1	-	TRBV24-1	-	TGTGCCTCCCAGGGTGAAGCTTTCTTT	CASQGEAFF
TRBJ2-1	few	TRBV5-1	TRBD2	TGCGCCAGCAGCCAAACTAGCGTTGGGTCTTCCTACAATGAGCAGTTCTTC	CASSQTSVGSSYNEQFF
TRBJ1-3	few	TRBV7-9	-	TGTGCCAGCAGCAGTAACTCTGGAAACACCATATATTTT	CASSSNSGNTIYF
TRBJ2-3	-	TRBV24-1	-	TGTGCCACCAGTGACCAGGGGTGGGGAGATACGCAGTATTTT	CATSDQGWGDTQYF
TRBJ1-1	many	TRBV7-9	TRBD1	TGTGCCAGCAGCGAAAACAGGGGCGAGAACACTGAAGCTTTCTTT	CASSENRGENTEAFF
TRBJ1-1	few	TRBV20-1	-	TGCAGTGCCCCAGACCAGCAGGGCACTGAAGCTTTCTTT	CSAPDQQGTEAFF
TRBJ2-5	few	TRBV2	TRBD1	TGTGCCAGCTCCGACGGACAGGGCACAGAGACCCAGTACTTC	CASSDGQGTETQYF
TRBJ1-2	-	TRBV3-1	-	TGTGCCAGCAGCCAAGGGCAGCTCCTAAACTATGGCTACACCTTC	CASSQGQLLNYGYTF
TRBJ2-1	few	TRBV5-1	TRBD2	TGCGCCAGCAGTTTGCGGGAGGGCCGCTCCAATGAGCAGTTCTTC	CASSLREGRSNEQFF
TRBJ2-7	few	TRBV5-4	-	TGTGCCAGCAGCTTTGCCGGGACACCATACGAGCAGTACTTC	CASSFAGTPYEQYF
TRBJ2-3	-	TRBV5-1	-	TGCGCCAGCAGAGGGGCTTTACCTAGCACAGATACGCAGTATTTT	CASRGALPSTDTQYF
TRBJ2-2	-	TRBV28	-	TGTGCCAGCAGTTTTCGGGGCCAGACGAACACCGGGGAGCTGTTTTTT	CASSFRGQTNTGELFF
TRBJ2-1	few	TRBV5-1	TRBD2	TGCGCCAGCAGCTCGGGGCTAGCGGGAGGGCCCTACAATGAGCAGTTCTTC	CASSSGLAGGPYNEQFF
TRBJ2-2	-	TRBV20-1	-	TGCAGTGCTCCCCTAGGTCCGGCCGGGGAGCTGTTTTTT	CSAPLGPAGELFF
TRBJ1-2	-	TRBV6-5	-	TGTGCCAGCTCCTCCCGATCTGGTTTAGGATATGGCTACACCTTC	CASSSRSGLGYGYTF
TRBJ2-7	many	TRBV11-2	-	TGTGCCAGCAGCTTACTGCAGGGTCGCTACGAGCAGTACTTC	CASSLLQGRYEQYF
TRBJ2-2	many	TRBV15	-	TGTGCCACCAGCAGAGTGTTCACCGGGGAGCTGTTTTTT	CATSRVFTGELFF
TRBJ2-2	-	TRBV5-1	-	TGCGCCAGCAGCTTGGGCCCCCTGGGGACCGGCACCGGGGAGCTGTTTTTT	CASSLGPLGTGTGELFF
TRBJ2-7	few	TRBV7-9	-	TGTGCCAGCAGCTACACCGGGACACCGAGCGAGCAGTACTTC	CASSYTGTPSEQYF
TRBJ1-6	many	TRBV20-1	-	TGCAGTGCCCAGGGGCCTCGTGGGGTAAATTCACCCCTCCACTTT	CSAQGPRGVNSPLHF
TRBJ2-1	many	TRBV5-1	TRBD2	TGCGCCAGCAGCTTGGGGACTAGCGGGAGCGCCTACAATGAGCAGTTCTTC	CASSLGTSGSAYNEQFF